The next 5 T cell receptor beta chains were all read from a single sample in a study of blood T cell repertoires in COVID-19. The protocol was immunoSEQ multiplex PCR, while the TCRdb copy is restricted to in-frame clones and leaves out a portion. The table shows fewer than 200,000 clones, with more than 70% occurring only once. Sequenced sample: PBMCs or T cells enriched from blood (not recorded which). Receptor source: a woman in her 50s in a cohort exposed to, infected with or recovered from COVID-19 (not recorded which).

This sequence joins TRBV5-1 and TRBJ2-1; 11 bases map to TRBD2. Unmatched junction bases numbered 6, after V lost 1 base and J lost 9 bases. Germline V lookup: CDR1 SGHRS, CDR2 YFSETQ. This CDR3 comprises 15 residues. CDR3 nucleotides: TGCGCCAGCAGCTTGATAGCGGGAGGGCAGGCTGAGCAGTTCTTC. Amino acid sequence: CASSLIAGGQAEQFF.

V gene TRBV19 combines with J gene TRBJ2-5; 9 nucleotides align to TRBD1. The ends lost 2 bases at V and 5 bases at J; junction bases unmatched: 3. CDR1 is LNHDA, CDR2 SQIVND, per germline (reference sequence). The CDR3 totals 14 residues. CDR3: CASSIWGTGETQYF. CDR3 DNA sequence: TGTGCCAGTAGTATATGGGGGACAGGGGAGACCCAGTACTTC.

J is TRBJ1-1 and V is TRBV7-9; maybe TRBD1 (6 bases). Deletions cut 8 bases from V and 3 bases from J, with 22 bases between. This CDR3 region has 16 residues. Germline V gene lookup returns CDR1 SEHNR and CDR2 FQNEAQ (reference sequence). This CDR3 reads CASDHRRGARDTEAFF. CDR3 bases: TGTGCCAGCGACCACCGCCGGGGGGCCAGGGACACTGAAGCTTTCTTT.

CDR3 nucleotides: TGCGCCAGCAGCCCCCCTATGACTAGCGGGGGGGATACGCAGTATTTT. Translating it yields CASSPPMTSGGDTQYF. The V and J genes are TRBV5-1 and TRBJ2-3; TRBD2 aligns across 13 bases. Germline V lookup: CDR1 SGHRS, CDR2 YFSETQ. With V trimmed by 4 bases and J by 6 bases, 8 bases remained unmatched. The CDR3 sequence is 16 residues long.

This clone was found once. The chain has TRBV7-9 and TRBJ2-1; TRBD2 aligns across 11 bases. Germline V gene lookup returns CDR1 SEHNR and CDR2 FQNEAQ (reference sequence). The CDR3 covers 17 residues. The V gene end was trimmed by 5 bases and the J gene end by 0 bases; junction bases not matched to a gene: 6. CDR3 in amino acids: CASSPRGTSGSYNEQFF. CDR3 bases: TGTGCCAGCAGCCCTAGGGGGACTAGCGGCTCCTACAATGAGCAGTTCTTC.